This entry lists 18 T cell receptor beta chains sequenced from one sample in a study of identical twins' blood T cells (dated by TCRdb to the early 2010s). The library was obtained by 5' RACE. The listed sequencing device is Illumina Genome Analyzer IIx. TCRdb reprocessed the public reads (quality trimming at Q25 with fastp, clone calling with MiXCR) and kept in-frame beta chains. When rows share a CDR3 protein, they turn into one entry using the most common DNA and genes. The sample includes fewer than 450,000 distinct CDR3 sequences, with roughly 30% observed a single time. The top ten hold roughly 5.5% of the sample. The sequenced sample consisted of PBMCs. The receptors were sampled from a woman aged 18-49 years in good health.

This chain connects TRBV20-1 to TRBJ2-1; possibly TRBD2 for D (7 bases). The CDR3 totals 12 residues. CDR1 and CDR2 from the germline V gene are DFQATT and SNEGSKA (reference sequence). Between the trimmed V and J ends, which lost 3 bases and 10 bases, there was a span of 13 bases. CDR3 DNA: TGCAGTGCTAGGTCGGGGGGCTGGGAGCAGTTCTTC. Its translation: CSARSGGWEQFF.

This clonotype was counted between two and nine times. The V and J genes are TRBV10-3 and TRBJ1-1, with D possibly matching TRBD1 (6 bases). Germline V CDR1 and CDR2: ENHRY, SYGVKD. The CDR3 spans 11 residues. The V end lost 8 bases, the J end lost 7 bases, and 11 bases lay between the germline ends. CDR3 in DNA: TGTGCCATCGGGACATCGTTTGAAGCTTTCTTT. Translation: CAIGTSFEAFF.

This clonotype came up a few times. CDR3 sequence reads: CATSEGLSSYNEQFF. The CDR3 nucleotides read TGTGCCACCAGTGAAGGACTCAGCTCCTACAATGAGCAGTTCTTC. The rearrangement uses TRBV24-1 and TRBJ2-1, with D tentatively TRBD2 (5 bases). Per the germline V gene, CDR1 is KGHDR and CDR2 is SFDVKD. Trimming shortened V by 4 bases and J by 0 bases, and 9 bases separated the two germline ends. This CDR3 has 15 residues.

This clonotype was counted at least ten times. The V call is TRBV3-1, the J call TRBJ2-7, with unresolved D. Trimming took 1 base from V and 0 from J, leaving 7 bases between them. The length of the CDR3 is 14 residues. Germline values: CDR1 LGHDT, CDR2 YNNKEL (reference sequence). Here the CDR3 reads CASSQVASSYEQYF. The CDR3, as DNA: TGTGCCAGCAGCCAAGTAGCCAGCTCCTACGAGCAGTACTTC.

As for this clonotype: Given a much more abundant clone one base away, this may be a read error. This rearrangement joins TRBV6-2 or TRBV6-3 to TRBJ1-5, with a possible D match to TRBD1 (6 bases). Germline CDR1 reads MNHEY; CDR2 reads SVGEGT. This CDR3 region has 12 residues. The DNA of the CDR3 is TGTGCCAGCACGACAGGCTATCAGCTCCAGCATTTT. It codes for CASTTGYQLQHF.

The chain is built from TRBV29-1 and TRBJ2-7; TRBD1 matches at 8 bases. J gave up 12 bases and V 0 bases, and 7 bases lay outside the gene matches. This CDR3 has 12 amino acids. Germline CDR1 and CDR2: SQVTM and ANQGSEA. This chain's CDR3 is CSVEDQDRVRYF. DNA of the CDR3: TGCAGCGTTGAAGATCAGGACAGGGTTCGGTACTTC.

This chain joins TRBV27 and TRBJ1-1; D is unclear. This CDR3 comprises 16 residues. V was trimmed by 8 bases and J by 0 bases, leaving 19 bases between them. Per the germline V gene, CDR1 is MNHEY and CDR2 is SMNVEV (reference sequence). This CDR3 reads CASFAPLGSMNTEAFF. The CDR3 DNA reads TGTGCCAGCTTCGCGCCCCTGGGTTCCATGAACACTGAAGCTTTCTTT.

As to this clonotype: Given a much more abundant clone one base away, this may be a read error. The chain employs TRBV11-3 and TRBJ2-2; unclear D gene. The CDR3 sequence is 11 residues long. The ends were cut back, 5 bases at V and 10 bases at J, with 8 bases in the middle. The germline gives CDR1 SGHNT, CDR2 YENEEA. The CDR3 here is CASSPPEELFF. CDR3 nucleotides: TGTGCCAGCAGCCCCCCCGAGGAGCTGTTTTTT.

The J gene is TRBJ2-3, the V gene TRBV27, with 13 bases that match TRBD2. Unmatched junction bases numbered 15, after V lost 3 bases and J lost 3 bases. CDR3 length: 20 residues. Per germline, CDR1 MNHEY and CDR2 SMNVEV (reference sequence). CDR3 nucleotide sequence: TGTGCCAGCAGTTTTGGGGACACCGGGACTAGCGGGATAAGAACAGATACGCAGTATTTT. Amino acids: CASSFGDTGTSGIRTDTQYF.

This clonotype has only a few counts. The rearrangement uses TRBV20-1 and TRBJ1-2; possible D gene TRBD1, 6 bases. Germline V gene data show CDR1 as DFQATT and CDR2 as SNEGSKA (reference sequence). The CDR3 has 16 residues. V was trimmed by 5 bases and J by 2 bases, leaving 21 bases between them. The CDR3 region has the DNA TGCAGTGCTGCGAGTACAGGGAACATTAGAAACTATGGCTACACCTTC. It codes for CSAASTGNIRNYGYTF.

The V call is TRBV18, the J call TRBJ2-7, with TRBD1 matching over 8 bases. The CDR3 loop spans 13 amino acids. Germline assignment: CDR1 KGHSH and CDR2 LQKENI. Trimming removed 5 bases from V and 5 bases from J; junction bases left unmatched: 5. The CDR3 bases are TGTGCCAGCTCATCCGGACAGGGAGACGAGCAGTACTTC. Its protein is CASSSGQGDEQYF.

This chain connects TRBV5-6 to TRBJ1-2; D may be TRBD1 (5 bases). The length of the CDR3 is 15 residues. V lost 4 bases, J lost 8 bases, and 21 bases lay in between. In germline, CDR1 is SGHDT, CDR2 YYEEEE. The CDR3 loop reads CASSHRDGSIYGYTF. DNA of the CDR3: TGTGCCAGCAGCCACCGGGACGGGAGCATTTACGGCTACACCTTC.

This clonotype was recorded at least ten times. CDR3 nucleotide sequence: TGTGCCAGCAGCCAAGTGACAGGGTGGCTCACTGAAGCTTTCTTT. Protein product: CASSQVTGWLTEAFF. The V and J genes are TRBV14 and TRBJ1-1; 7 positions agree with TRBD1. V lost 1 base to trimming and J lost 4 bases; unmatched junction nucleotides: 6. The CDR3 covers 15 residues. The V gene's germline CDR1 is SGHDN and CDR2 FVKESK.

V is TRBV12-3 or TRBV12-4 and J is TRBJ1-1; D uncertain. The CDR3 is 14 amino acids. Trimming pared 6 bases from V and 2 bases from J, leaving 13 bases between. CDR3 region: CASSPGWINTEAFF. The CDR3 bases are TGTGCCAGCAGCCCGGGTTGGATAAACACTGAAGCTTTCTTT.

The V and J genes are TRBV7-9 and TRBJ1-6; 7 nucleotides agree with TRBD1. The V gene's germline CDR1 is SEHNR and CDR2 FQNEAQ (reference sequence). This CDR3 has 14 amino acids. Losses at the gene ends were 5 bases for V and 7 bases for J; bases not matched to a gene: 5. The CDR3 loop reads CASSDGQENSPLHF. For the CDR3, the DNA is TGTGCCAGCAGCGACGGACAGGAGAATTCACCCCTCCACTTT.

This clonotype showed up many times. This chain links TRBV29-1 with TRBJ2-3; no definite D call. There are 10 residues in the CDR3. Germline loops: CDR1 SQVTM, CDR2 ANQGSEA. The CDR3 sequence is CSAVADTQYF. CDR3 bases: TGCAGTGCCGTTGCAGATACGCAGTATTTT.

This clonotype was recorded a few times. V gene TRBV4-1 combines with J gene TRBJ1-1; D ambiguous. Trimming removed 4 bases from V and 0 bases from J, with 15 bases in between. The length of the CDR3 is 16 residues. The germline V gene encodes CDR1 MGHRA and CDR2 YSYEKL. The CDR3 region is CASSPHASEMNTEAFF. CDR3 coding DNA: TGCGCCAGCAGCCCACACGCTAGTGAGATGAACACTGAAGCTTTCTTT.

The chain has TRBV20-1 and TRBJ2-2; no firm D call. The germline V gene encodes CDR1 DFQATT and CDR2 SNEGSKA (reference sequence). The CDR3 totals 14 residues. V was cut by 3 bases and J by 0 bases, with 8 bases left in between. CDR3 amino acids: CSASKISNTGELFF. CDR3 bases: TGCAGTGCTAGCAAGATTTCGAACACCGGGGAGCTGTTTTTT.